What follows are 13 T cell receptor beta chains derived from one specimen sequenced in a study of T cells after yellow fever vaccination. TCRdb re-called the 5' RACE reads with MiXCR, one entry per CDR3 protein. The sample holds 150,000 to 200,000 distinct CDR3 sequences, 5.5% to 7.5% seen once. The material was CD4+ T cells sorted from PBMCs, obtained 5 to 6 days after the first yellow fever vaccination. The receptors were sampled from a man between 18 and 29 years old who received the YFV17D yellow fever vaccine.

The DNA for the CDR3 is TGTGCCAGCAACCCAGGGGCTCAGCCCCAGCATTTT. Translating it yields CASNPGAQPQHF. The chain employs TRBV6-1 and TRBJ1-5; D is possibly TRBD1 (6 bases). Trimming took 7 bases from V and 6 from J, leaving 10 bases between them. The CDR3 is 12 amino acids. Germline CDR1 and CDR2: MNHNS and SASEGT.

This clonotype occurred many times. V is TRBV28 and J is TRBJ2-3; 7 bases agree with TRBD1. This CDR3 is 18 amino acids long. Per germline, CDR1 MDHEN and CDR2 SYDVKM. V was clipped by 2 bases and J by 0 bases; unmatched bases: 11. The CDR3 bases are TGTGCCAGCAGTTTAAAGGGGTCGACAGGGCCAAGCACAGATACGCAGTATTTT. Its translation is CASSLKGSTGPSTDTQYF.

This clonotype occurred many times. J is TRBJ2-2 and V is TRBV6-5, with 9 bases fitting TRBD2. The CDR3 has 15 amino acids. Germline CDR1 MNHEY, CDR2 SVGAGI. Trimming removed 3 bases from V and 3 bases from J; junction bases left unmatched: 2. The CDR3 spells CASSYSGGDTGELFF. Here the CDR3 DNA reads TGTGCCAGCAGTTATAGCGGGGGAGACACCGGGGAGCTGTTTTTT.

This clonotype was found many times. This chain joins TRBV20-1 and TRBJ2-6, with no clear D. The CDR3 is 14 residues long. Germline CDR1 is DFQATT and CDR2 is SNEGSKA (reference sequence). With 1 base removed from V and 0 bases from J, the gap between germline ends came to 4 bases. The CDR3 coding sequence is TGCAGTGCTAGAGGGGTCTCTGGGGCCAACGTCCTGACTTTC. Encoded protein: CSARGVSGANVLTF.

There are many counts of this clonotype. Here the CDR3 reads CASSFTEDYGYTF. Written as DNA, the CDR3 is TGCGCCAGCAGCTTCACAGAGGACTATGGCTACACCTTC. This sequence joins TRBV5-1 and TRBJ1-2; D unclear. V lost 2 bases, J lost 3 bases, and 8 bases lay in between. CDR3 length: 13 amino acids. Germline V gives CDR1 SGHRS, CDR2 YFSETQ.

This clonotype was seen at least ten times. The chain carries TRBV12-3 or TRBV12-4 and TRBJ1-2; D perhaps matches TRBD1 (5 bases). The CDR3 contains 14 residues. The germline V and J ends were trimmed by 7 bases and 4 bases, with 16 bases remaining between them. The CDR3 is CASTSQGLGYGYTF. Written as DNA, the CDR3 is TGTGCCAGCACCAGTCAGGGTTTGGGCTATGGCTACACCTTC.

This clonotype was seen many times. The chain uses TRBV7-9 and TRBJ2-1; D not certain. This CDR3 is 14 amino acids long. The V gene's germline CDR1 is SEHNR and CDR2 FQNEAQ (reference sequence). V lost 5 bases and J 6 bases, leaving 14 bases between the germline ends. DNA for the CDR3: TGTGCCAGCAGCCCGCAATCGCAAGGCAATGAGCAGTTCTTC. Protein product: CASSPQSQGNEQFF.

The chain joins TRBV18 to TRBJ2-7; D is perhaps TRBD2 (7 bases). Per germline, CDR1 KGHSH and CDR2 LQKENI. CDR3 length equals 13 residues. The V end lost 2 bases, the J end lost 7 bases, and 12 bases lay between the germline ends. The chain's CDR3 is CASSPGGAGEQYV. The CDR3 nucleotides read TGTGCCAGCTCACCAGGGGGGGCGGGAGAGCAGTACGTC.

This clonotype was seen a handful of times. The chain uses TRBV20-1 and TRBJ1-5, with 8 bases identical to TRBD1. The CDR3 runs to 14 residues. The V and J ends lost 2 bases and 6 bases, in that order; junction bases with no gene match: 6. Germline CDR1 is DFQATT and CDR2 is SNEGSKA (reference sequence). DNA for the CDR3: TGCAGTGCTAGAAGGCAGGGGGCTGCTCAGCCCCAGCATTTT. Encoded protein: CSARRQGAAQPQHF.

In its sample, this clonotype was seen many times. V usage is TRBV7-2 and J usage is TRBJ2-7, with D tentatively TRBD1 (6 bases). Per the germline V gene, CDR1 is SGHTA and CDR2 is FQGNSA. CDR3 size: 13 residues. Deletions cut 2 bases from V and 5 bases from J, with 10 bases between. The chain's CDR3 is CASSLSRTDEQYV. The CDR3 nucleotides read TGTGCCAGCAGCTTATCCAGGACAGACGAGCAGTACGTC.

This chain joins TRBV7-8 and TRBJ2-1; D tentatively reads TRBD1 or TRBD2 (5 bases each). Germline V lookup: CDR1 SGHVS, CDR2 FQNEAQ. This CDR3 spans 16 amino acids. The germline V and J ends were trimmed by 1 base and 7 bases, with 17 bases remaining between them. The DNA for the CDR3 is TGTGCCAGCAGCTTAGAACCCAGGGACCGTGGGAATGAGCAGTTCTTC. Protein sequence: CASSLEPRDRGNEQFF.

At least ten counts were recorded for this clonotype. V and J are TRBV4-3 and TRBJ2-3; 8 nucleotides match TRBD2. The CDR3 sequence is 17 residues long. The V gene's germline CDR1 is LGHNA and CDR2 YSLEER. V lost 6 bases to trimming and J lost 4 bases; unmatched junction nucleotides: 15. The DNA of the CDR3 is TGCGCCAGCAGTCCCGCGGGAGGCGGCCGAGCGGCAGATACGCAGTATTTT. Its translation: CASSPAGGGRAADTQYF.

This clonotype has ten or more counts. This rearrangement joins TRBV20-1 to TRBJ2-1, with 12 bases identical to TRBD2. Germline V lookup: CDR1 DFQATT, CDR2 SNEGSKA (reference sequence). The CDR3 loop spans 16 amino acids. V was clipped by 3 bases and J by 4 bases; unmatched bases: 7. The CDR3 coding sequence is TGCAGTGCTAGGCCGCTAGCGGGGGGGTGGTACAATGAGCAGTTCTTC. It translates to CSARPLAGGWYNEQFF.